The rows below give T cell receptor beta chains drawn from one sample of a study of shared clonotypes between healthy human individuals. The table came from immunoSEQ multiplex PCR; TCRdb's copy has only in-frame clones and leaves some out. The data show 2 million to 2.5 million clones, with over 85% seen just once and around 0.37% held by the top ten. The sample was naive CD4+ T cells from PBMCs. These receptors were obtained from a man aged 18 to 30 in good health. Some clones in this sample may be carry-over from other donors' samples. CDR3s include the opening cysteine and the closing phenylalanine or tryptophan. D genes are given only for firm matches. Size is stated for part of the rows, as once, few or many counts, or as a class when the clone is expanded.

TGCGCCAGCAGCCAAGGATGGCCAGCGGGTATTCGAGATACGCAGTATTTT,CASSQGWPAGIRDTQYF,NA,TRBV4-1,NA,17,TRBJ2-3
TGTGCCAGTAGTATGAGTCAGAACTACGAGCAGTACTTC,CASSMSQNYEQYF,NA,TRBV19,NA,13,TRBJ2-7
TGTGCCAGCAGCCCTACAGAGAAGAACACTGAAGCTTTCTTT,CASSPTEKNTEAFF,NA,TRBV14,NA,14,TRBJ1-1
TGTGCCAGCGGAAGCGGAGGCACCTACGAGCAGTACTTC,CASGSGGTYEQYF,NA,TRBV7-9,NA,13,TRBJ2-7
TGTGCCAGCAGTTACGGGGGGCCTAACTATGGCTACACCTTC,CASSYGGPNYGYTF,NA,TRBV6-5,NA,14,TRBJ1-2
TGCAGCGTTCGGGGGTTAATAGTGGACACTGAAGCTTTCTTT,CSVRGLIVDTEAFF,NA,TRBV29-1,NA,14,TRBJ1-1
TGTGCCAGTAGCCCAGACCGGGCAAAAGAGACCCAGTACTTC,CASSPDRAKETQYF,NA,TRBV19,NA,14,TRBJ2-5
TGCAGCGTTGAATCTCGACTGGGTAGTAATAACGAGCAGTACTTC,CSVESRLGSNNEQYF,NA,TRBV29-1,NA,15,TRBJ2-7
TGTGCCAGCAGCTTACTACTAGCAGGCCACAATGAGCAGTTCTTC,CASSLLLAGHNEQFF,NA,TRBV7-2,NA,15,TRBJ2-1
TGTGCCAGTAGTATAACAGGGACAGTAACCACAGATACGCAGTATTTT,CASSITGTVTTDTQYF,NA,TRBV19,TRBD1,16,TRBJ2-3
TGTGCCAGTAGCCATCGGGGACCCCAGCCCCAGCATTTT,CASSHRGPQPQHF,few,TRBV19,NA,13,TRBJ1-5
TGTGCCAGCAGTATCGACGGTGGCGGCGGGGGGCATGGCTATGGCTACACCTTC,CASSIDGGGGGHGYGYTF,NA,TRBV28,NA,18,TRBJ1-2
TGTGCCAGCAGCCTCGGACTAGCGGAGGGATACAATGAGCAGTTCTTC,CASSLGLAEGYNEQFF,NA,TRBV5-4,TRBD2,16,TRBJ2-1
TGTGCCAGCTCACCACAGGTTGGAACTAAAACCTACAATGAGCAGTTCTTC,CASSPQVGTKTYNEQFF,NA,TRBV18,NA,17,TRBJ2-1
TGTGCCAGCAGTGACTATGGCCCGCGCGGAGGGTCCGGGGAGCTGTTTTTT,CASSDYGPRGGSGELFF,NA,TRBV6-4,NA,17,TRBJ2-2
TGTGCCAGCAGCACAGGGGACAGGGGAAGGGAGACCCAGTACTTC,CASSTGDRGRETQYF,NA,TRBV7-3,TRBD1,15,TRBJ2-5
TGTGCCAGCAGCTCACGGCTTGGGACCCTTAATGAAAAACTGTTTTTT,CASSSRLGTLNEKLFF,NA,TRBV7-3,NA,16,TRBJ1-4
TGCGCCAGCAGTGAGTCTCGGGGACAGGGGGGTCCCAATCAGCCCCAGCATTTT,CASSESRGQGGPNQPQHF,NA,TRBV10-1,TRBD1,18,TRBJ1-5
TGCAGTGCACCAGACAACTATGGCTACACCTTC,CSAPDNYGYTF,NA,TRBV20-1,NA,11,TRBJ1-2
TGTGCCAGCAGTCCAAAGCCTTACGAGCAGTACTTC,CASSPKPYEQYF,NA,TRBV28,NA,12,TRBJ2-7
TGTGCCAGCAGTGAAAAACTAGCGGGAGTTACCGGGGAGCTGTTTTTT,CASSEKLAGVTGELFF,NA,TRBV6-1,TRBD2,16,TRBJ2-2
TGTGCCAGCAGCTTGCCCGGGTCTGGGGCCAACGTCCTGACTTTC,CASSLPGSGANVLTF,NA,TRBV5-4,NA,15,TRBJ2-6
TGCGCCAGCAGCTTGTTTTACAGGGAAGAAGACACCATATATTTT,CASSLFYREEDTIYF,NA,TRBV5-1,NA,15,TRBJ1-3
TGCGCCAGCAGTGCCGGCTCTGCTAACTATGGCTACACCTTC,CASSAGSANYGYTF,NA,TRBV10-1,NA,14,TRBJ1-2
TGTGCCAGCAGCGCAAATCGGGACAGCTACGAGCAGTACTTC,CASSANRDSYEQYF,NA,TRBV2,TRBD1,14,TRBJ2-7
TGTGCCAGCAGTTTACGCGGGGCGGGGGCAGGGCAATCACCCCTCCACTTT,CASSLRGAGAGQSPLHF,NA,TRBV28,NA,17,TRBJ1-6
TGTGCCAGCAGCCCTTACCGCGGGGGAACGGTCGAGCCCCAGCATTTT,CASSPYRGGTVEPQHF,few,TRBV7-9,NA,16,TRBJ1-5
TGTGCCAGCAGCTTATCTGGGACAACCCCCTACGAGCAGTACTTC,CASSLSGTTPYEQYF,NA,TRBV7-2,NA,15,TRBJ2-7
TGTGCCAGCAGTGGAGATTTTAGGACCGGTGGCGGCGAGCAGTACTTC,CASSGDFRTGGGEQYF,NA,TRBV6-1,NA,16,TRBJ2-7
TGTGCCAGCAGTGAATCTCCGAGCTCGGGAGGGACGGCCGGGGAGCTGTTTTTT,CASSESPSSGGTAGELFF,NA,TRBV2,TRBD2,18,TRBJ2-2
TGTGCCATCAGTGAAGTCAGGGAATTAAACAATGAGCAGTTCTTC,CAISEVRELNNEQFF,NA,TRBV10-3,NA,15,TRBJ2-1
TGCGCCAGCAGCCAAGAGTCAGCGAGCTCCTACAATGAGCAGTTCTTC,CASSQESASSYNEQFF,NA,TRBV4-1,NA,16,TRBJ2-1
TGTGCCAGTAGTACGTCCCGGGACACCATTTACAATGAGCAGTTCTTC,CASSTSRDTIYNEQFF,NA,TRBV19,NA,16,TRBJ2-1
TGCGCCAGCAGCTTGACGGGAGGTACCTCAAGAGCCTACAATGAGCAGTTCTTC,CASSLTGGTSRAYNEQFF,NA,TRBV5-1,TRBD2,18,TRBJ2-1
TGTGCCTGGAGTGTGTCTGGAACTGAAGCTTTCTTT,CAWSVSGTEAFF,few,TRBV30,NA,12,TRBJ1-1
TGTGCCACCAGCGTTAGCGGGAGAAGTGAGACCCAGTACTTC,CATSVSGRSETQYF,NA,TRBV15,TRBD2,14,TRBJ2-5
TGTGCCAGCAGCCGGGCTAGCGGGGGTTCGTACGAGCAGTACTTC,CASSRASGGSYEQYF,NA,TRBV28,TRBD2,15,TRBJ2-7
TGTGCCAGCAGTACCAACAGGAACACCGGGGAGCTGTTTTTT,CASSTNRNTGELFF,NA,TRBV6-6,NA,14,TRBJ2-2
TGTGCCAGCAGTCAAATCGGACTAGCGGGATACAATGAGCAGTTCTTC,CASSQIGLAGYNEQFF,NA,TRBV6-4,TRBD2,16,TRBJ2-1
TGTGCCAGCAGTCGAGCAGGGATAGCGGCGGAGACCCAGTACTTC,CASSRAGIAAETQYF,NA,TRBV6-5,NA,15,TRBJ2-5
TGTGCCAGCAGTTTACCCCAGGGAATGAACACTGAAGCTTTCTTT,CASSLPQGMNTEAFF,NA,TRBV28,NA,15,TRBJ1-1
TGTGCCAGCAACCAACCGGGACAGGGTTTGGAGACCCAGTACTTC,CASNQPGQGLETQYF,NA,TRBV28,TRBD1,15,TRBJ2-5
TGTGCCAGCAGCCCGAGGACTAGCGGGATTTACGAGCAGTACTTC,CASSPRTSGIYEQYF,NA,TRBV21-1,NA,15,TRBJ2-7
TGTGCCAGCAGCGTTCTAGCTCTGGACGCCCAAGAGACCCAGTACTTC,CASSVLALDAQETQYF,NA,TRBV9,NA,16,TRBJ2-5
TGTGCCAGCAGCCCGCGCATGGGGAGTGGAGGCTACACCTTC,CASSPRMGSGGYTF,NA,TRBV7-2,NA,14,TRBJ1-2
TGTGCCAGCAGCCAAGTCGGTATTGCGGGAGGGAACAATGAGCAGTTCTTC,CASSQVGIAGGNNEQFF,NA,TRBV4-2,TRBD2,17,TRBJ2-1
TGCGCCAGCAGCCCGCGCCGGTGGGACCAAGAGACCCAGTACTTC,CASSPRRWDQETQYF,NA,TRBV5-1,NA,15,TRBJ2-5
TGTGCCAGCAGTTTTATAGGGCGTGAAAAACTGTTTTTT,CASSFIGREKLFF,NA,TRBV28,NA,13,TRBJ1-4
TGTGCTAGTGGTCAGGGGCTAGCGCGAAAGACCTACGAGCAGTACTTC,CASGQGLARKTYEQYF,NA,TRBV12-5,NA,16,TRBJ2-7
TGTGCCAGCAGCTTAGATATTGGGGACAGGGGGCGCGGAAACATTCAGTACTTC,CASSLDIGDRGRGNIQYF,once,TRBV11-2,TRBD1,18,TRBJ2-4
TGTGCCAGCAGCCAACCAGGGGGCTACACCTTC,CASSQPGGYTF,NA,TRBV6-5,NA,11,TRBJ1-2
TGTGCCAGCAGGCGGACAGGGGGCGCCTACGAGCAGTACTTC,CASRRTGGAYEQYF,NA,TRBV5-4,TRBD1,14,TRBJ2-7
TGCAGCGTTGCCCGGACTAGCGGGGGGCAAAATGAGCAGTTCTTC,CSVARTSGGQNEQFF,once,TRBV29-1,TRBD2,15,TRBJ2-1
TGTGCCAGCAGTCGACGGGTGTACGAGCAGTACTTC,CASSRRVYEQYF,NA,TRBV6-5,NA,12,TRBJ2-7
TGTGCCAGCAGTCCCCCGGGGTATACTGAAGCTTTCTTT,CASSPPGYTEAFF,once,TRBV6-5,NA,13,TRBJ1-1